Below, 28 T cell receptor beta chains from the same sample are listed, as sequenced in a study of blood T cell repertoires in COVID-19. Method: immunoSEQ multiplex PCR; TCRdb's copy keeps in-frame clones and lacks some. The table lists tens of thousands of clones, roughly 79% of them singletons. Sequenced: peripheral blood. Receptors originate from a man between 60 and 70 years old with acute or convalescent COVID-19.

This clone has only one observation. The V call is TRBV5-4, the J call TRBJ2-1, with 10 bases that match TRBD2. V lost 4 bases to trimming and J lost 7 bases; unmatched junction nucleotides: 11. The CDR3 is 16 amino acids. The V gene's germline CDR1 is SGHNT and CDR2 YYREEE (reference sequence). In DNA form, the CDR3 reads TGTGCCAGCAGCAGGGGCGGGGTAGCGGGGGGAAATGAGCAGTTCTTC. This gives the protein CASSRGGVAGGNEQFF.

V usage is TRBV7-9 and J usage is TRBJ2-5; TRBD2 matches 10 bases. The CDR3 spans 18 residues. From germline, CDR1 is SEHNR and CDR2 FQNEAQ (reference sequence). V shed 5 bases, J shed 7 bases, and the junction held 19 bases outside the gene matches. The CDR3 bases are TGTGCCAGCAGCGCACGGGGCGGGCTAGCGGGGGACCCCGGGACCCAGTACTTC. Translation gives CASSARGGLAGDPGTQYF.

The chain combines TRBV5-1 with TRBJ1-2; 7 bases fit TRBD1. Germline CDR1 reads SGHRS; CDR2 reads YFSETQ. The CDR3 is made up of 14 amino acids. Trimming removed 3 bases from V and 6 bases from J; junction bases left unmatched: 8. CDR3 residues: CASSWMGQSNGYTF. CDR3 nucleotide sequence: TGCGCCAGCAGCTGGATGGGACAGAGTAATGGCTACACCTTC.

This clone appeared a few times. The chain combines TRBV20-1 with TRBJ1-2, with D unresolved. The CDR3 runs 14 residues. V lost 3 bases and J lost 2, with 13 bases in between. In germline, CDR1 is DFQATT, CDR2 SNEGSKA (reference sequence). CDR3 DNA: TGCAGTGCTAGTGAGGAGGGTTTAAACTATGGCTACACCTTC. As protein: CSASEEGLNYGYTF.

The CDR3 nucleotides read TGTGCCAGCAGCTTACTTGGCAGGGCCGCTGAAAAACTGTTTTTT. It translates to CASSLLGRAAEKLFF. The genes are TRBV7-9 and TRBJ1-4; possible D gene TRBD1, 5 bases. CDR3 length equals 15 residues. Between the trimmed V and J ends, which lost 2 bases and 7 bases, there was a span of 14 bases. CDR1 and CDR2 from the germline V gene are SEHNR and FQNEAQ (reference sequence).

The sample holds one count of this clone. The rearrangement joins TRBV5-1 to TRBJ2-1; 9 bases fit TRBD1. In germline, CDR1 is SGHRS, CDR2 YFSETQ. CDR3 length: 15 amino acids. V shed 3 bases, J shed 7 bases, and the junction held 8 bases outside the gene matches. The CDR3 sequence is CASSSGTGIMNEQFF. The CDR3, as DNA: TGCGCCAGCAGCTCTGGGACAGGGATTATGAATGAGCAGTTCTTC.

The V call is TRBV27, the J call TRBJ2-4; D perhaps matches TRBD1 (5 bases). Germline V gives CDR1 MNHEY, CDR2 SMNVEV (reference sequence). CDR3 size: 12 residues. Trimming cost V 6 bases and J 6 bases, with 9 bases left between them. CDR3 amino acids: CASSRDRNIQYF. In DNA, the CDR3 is TGTGCCAGCAGCCGAGACAGAAACATTCAGTACTTC.

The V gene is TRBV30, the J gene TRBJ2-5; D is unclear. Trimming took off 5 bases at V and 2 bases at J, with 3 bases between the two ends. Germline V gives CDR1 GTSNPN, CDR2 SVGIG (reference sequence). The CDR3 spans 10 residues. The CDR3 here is CAWVQETQYF. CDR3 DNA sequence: TGTGCCTGGGTACAAGAGACCCAGTACTTC.

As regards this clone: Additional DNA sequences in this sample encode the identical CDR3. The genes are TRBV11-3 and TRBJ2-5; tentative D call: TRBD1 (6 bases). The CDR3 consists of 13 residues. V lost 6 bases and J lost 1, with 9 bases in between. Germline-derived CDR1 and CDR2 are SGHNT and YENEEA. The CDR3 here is CASSRTAQETQYF. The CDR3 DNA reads TGTGCCAGCAGTCGGACAGCCCAAGAGACCCAGTACTTC.

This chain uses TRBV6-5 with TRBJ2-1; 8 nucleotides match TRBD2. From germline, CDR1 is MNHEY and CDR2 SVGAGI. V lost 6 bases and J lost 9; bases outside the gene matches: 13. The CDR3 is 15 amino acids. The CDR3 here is CASRQPGGPSGEQFF. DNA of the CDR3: TGTGCCAGCAGACAACCGGGGGGGCCGTCCGGTGAGCAGTTCTTC.

In nucleotides, the CDR3 is TGTGCCAGCAGCGTAGAAGATGACACTTACGAGCAGTACTTC. It translates to CASSVEDDTYEQYF. J is TRBJ2-7 and V is TRBV9; D remains unclear. The ends were cut back, 0 bases at V and 4 bases at J, with 11 bases in the middle. CDR1 is SGDLS and CDR2 is YYNGEE in the germline V gene. The CDR3 is 14 residues long. Full variable domain (missing parts from reference TRBV9 and TRBJ2-7): DSGVTQTPKHLITATGQRVTLRCSPRSGDLSVYWYQQSLDQGLQFLIQYYNGEERAKGNILERFSAQQFPDLHSELNLSSLELGDSALYFCASSVEDDTYEQYFGPGTRLTVT.

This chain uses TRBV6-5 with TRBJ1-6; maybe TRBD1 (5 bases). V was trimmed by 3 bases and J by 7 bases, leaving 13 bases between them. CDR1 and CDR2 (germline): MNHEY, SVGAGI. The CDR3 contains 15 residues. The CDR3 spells CASSYSNRKNSPLHF. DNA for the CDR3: TGTGCCAGCAGTTATAGTAACAGGAAAAATTCACCCCTCCACTTT.

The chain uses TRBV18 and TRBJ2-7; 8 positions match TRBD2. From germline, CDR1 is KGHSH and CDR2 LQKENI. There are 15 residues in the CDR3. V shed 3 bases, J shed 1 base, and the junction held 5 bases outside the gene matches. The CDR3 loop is CASSPPSGGSYEQYF. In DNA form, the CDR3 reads TGTGCCAGCTCACCGCCCAGCGGGGGATCCTACGAGCAGTACTTC.

In DNA, the CDR3 is TGTGCCAGCAGCTTACCCGGCAGGGGGAGCACAGATACGCAGTATTTT. Amino acids: CASSLPGRGSTDTQYF. This chain uses TRBV13 with TRBJ2-3; TRBD1 matches at 7 bases. Looked up from germline, CDR1 is PRHDT and CDR2 is FYEKMQ (reference sequence). J was trimmed by 0 bases and V by 2 bases; bases with no gene match: 5. The CDR3 totals 16 residues.

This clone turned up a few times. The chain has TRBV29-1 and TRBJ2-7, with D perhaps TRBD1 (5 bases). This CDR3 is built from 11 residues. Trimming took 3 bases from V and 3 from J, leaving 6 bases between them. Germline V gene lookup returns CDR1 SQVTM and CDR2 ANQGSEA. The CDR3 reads CSVDDSYEQYF. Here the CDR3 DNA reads TGCAGCGTTGATGACAGCTACGAGCAGTACTTC.

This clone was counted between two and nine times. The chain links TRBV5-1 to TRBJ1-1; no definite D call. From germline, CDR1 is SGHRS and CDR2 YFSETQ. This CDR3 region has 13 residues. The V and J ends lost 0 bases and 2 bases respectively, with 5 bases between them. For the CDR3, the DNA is TGCGCCAGCAGCTTGGCAGTCAACACTGAAGCTTTCTTT. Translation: CASSLAVNTEAFF.

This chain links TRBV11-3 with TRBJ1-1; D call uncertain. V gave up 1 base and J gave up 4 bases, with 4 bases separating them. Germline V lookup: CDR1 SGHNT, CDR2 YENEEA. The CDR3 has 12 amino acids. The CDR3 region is CASSLAGTEAFF. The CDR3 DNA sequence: TGTGCCAGCAGCTTAGCGGGCACTGAAGCTTTCTTT.

DNA for the CDR3: TGTGCCGGCGATAGAAGGGGCACCGGGGAGCTGTTTTTT. Translation gives CAGDRRGTGELFF. The gene calls are TRBV30 and TRBJ2-2, with a tentative D call TRBD1 (5 bases). V was shortened by 8 bases and J by 4 bases, with 14 bases between the two germline ends. Germline V CDR1 and CDR2: GTSNPN, SVGIG (reference sequence). This CDR3 is 13 amino acids long.

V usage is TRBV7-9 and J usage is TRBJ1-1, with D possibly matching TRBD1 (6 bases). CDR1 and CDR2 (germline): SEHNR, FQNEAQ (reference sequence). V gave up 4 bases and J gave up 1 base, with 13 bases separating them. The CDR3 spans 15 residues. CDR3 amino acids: CASSWTALGNTEAFF. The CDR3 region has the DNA TGTGCCAGCAGCTGGACAGCCCTGGGGAACACTGAAGCTTTCTTT.

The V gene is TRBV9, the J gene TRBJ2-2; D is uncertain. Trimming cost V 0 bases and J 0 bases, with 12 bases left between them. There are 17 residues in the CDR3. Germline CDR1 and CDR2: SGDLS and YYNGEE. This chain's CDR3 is CASSVDGHTTNTGELFF. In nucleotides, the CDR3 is TGTGCCAGCAGCGTAGATGGGCATACCACGAACACCGGGGAGCTGTTTTTT.

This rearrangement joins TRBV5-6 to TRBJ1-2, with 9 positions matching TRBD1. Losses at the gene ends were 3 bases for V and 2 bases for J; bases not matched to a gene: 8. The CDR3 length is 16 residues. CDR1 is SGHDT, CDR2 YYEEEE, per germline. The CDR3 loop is CASSSGTGTLNYGYTF. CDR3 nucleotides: TGTGCCAGCAGCTCCGGGACAGGGACCTTGAACTATGGCTACACCTTC.

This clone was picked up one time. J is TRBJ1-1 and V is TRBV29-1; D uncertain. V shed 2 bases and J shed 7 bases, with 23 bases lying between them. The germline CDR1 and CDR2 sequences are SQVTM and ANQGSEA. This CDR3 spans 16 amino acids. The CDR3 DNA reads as TGCAGCGTTGAAAGCCCCGGTAATTCGTTCGCTGGTGAAGCTTTCTTT. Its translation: CSVESPGNSFAGEAFF.

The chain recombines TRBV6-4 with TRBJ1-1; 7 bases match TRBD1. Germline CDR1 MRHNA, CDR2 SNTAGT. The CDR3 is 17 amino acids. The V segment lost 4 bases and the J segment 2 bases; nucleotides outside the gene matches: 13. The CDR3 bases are TGTGCCAGCAGTGCCATACAGGGGAATCGGCCTAACACTGAAGCTTTCTTT. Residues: CASSAIQGNRPNTEAFF.

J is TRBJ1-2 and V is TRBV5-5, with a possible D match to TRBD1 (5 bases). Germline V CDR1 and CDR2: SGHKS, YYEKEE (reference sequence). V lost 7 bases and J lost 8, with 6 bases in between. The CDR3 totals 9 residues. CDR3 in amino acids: CASGAGYTF. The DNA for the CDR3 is TGTGCCAGCGGGGCGGGCTACACCTTC.

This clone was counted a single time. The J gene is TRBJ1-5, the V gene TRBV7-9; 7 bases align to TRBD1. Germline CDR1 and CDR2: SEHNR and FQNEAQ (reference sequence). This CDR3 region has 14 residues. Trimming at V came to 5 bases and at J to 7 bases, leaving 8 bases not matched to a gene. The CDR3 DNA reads TGTGCCAGCAGCCGAGGGGGCGCAGGCCAGCCCCAGCATTTT. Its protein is CASSRGGAGQPQHF.

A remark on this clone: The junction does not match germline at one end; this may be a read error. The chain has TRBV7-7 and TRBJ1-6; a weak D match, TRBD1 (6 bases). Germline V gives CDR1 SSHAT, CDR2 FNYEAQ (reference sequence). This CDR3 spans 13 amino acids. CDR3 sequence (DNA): TGTGCTAGCAGCCAAGTACAGGGTTCACGGCTCCACTTT. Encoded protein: CASSQVQGSRLHF.

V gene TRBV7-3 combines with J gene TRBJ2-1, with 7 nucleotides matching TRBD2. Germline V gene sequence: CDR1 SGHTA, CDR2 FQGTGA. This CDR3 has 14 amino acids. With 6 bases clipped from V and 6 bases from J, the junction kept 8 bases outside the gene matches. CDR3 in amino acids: CASSLAGVPNEQFF. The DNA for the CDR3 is TGTGCCAGCAGTTTGGCGGGGGTACCCAATGAGCAGTTCTTC. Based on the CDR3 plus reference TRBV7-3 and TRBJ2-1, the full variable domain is GAGVSQTPSNKVTEKGKYVELRCDPISGHTALYWYRQSLGQGPEFLIYFQGTGAADDSGLPNDRFFAVRPEGSVSTLKIQRTERGDSAVYLCASSLAGVPNEQFFGPGTRLTVL.

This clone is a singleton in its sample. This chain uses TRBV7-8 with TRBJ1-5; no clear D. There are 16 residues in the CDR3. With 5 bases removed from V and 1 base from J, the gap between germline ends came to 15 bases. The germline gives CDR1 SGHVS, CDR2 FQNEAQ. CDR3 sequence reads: CASSRARTESNQPQHF. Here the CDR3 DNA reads TGTGCCAGCAGCCGGGCCCGAACGGAGAGCAATCAGCCCCAGCATTTT.